The 2 T cell receptor beta chains below come from one sample, sequenced in a study of beta chain features in type 1 diabetes. Study results and caveats: Researchers report that Type 1 diabetes patients had moderately but significantly shorter TCRB CDR3s across all four CD4+ subsets.

Expressed TCRB transcripts were sequenced, since all the RNA that had been isolated was reverse transcribed. TCRdb keeps only in-frame clones here, not all; method: immunoSEQ multiplex PCR. The profile shows under 200,000 clones, about a tenth of them singletons. These receptors' targets are unknown. The sequenced material came from central memory CD4+ T cells from blood. These receptors were taken from a man in his thirties or forties with type 1 diabetes.

This clone was picked up a small number of times. The genes are TRBV20-1 and TRBJ2-1, with D uncertain. CDR3 length: 11 amino acids. Germline V gives CDR1 DFQATT, CDR2 SNEGSKA (reference sequence). Trimming cost V 3 bases and J 10 bases, with 10 bases left between them. The CDR3 DNA reads as TGCAGTGCTAGGGTAGTCGCCGAGCAGTTCTTC. This translates into CSARVVAEQFF.

The chain combines TRBV10-2 with TRBJ2-7; D is unresolved. Germline lookup yields CDR1 WSHSY and CDR2 SAAADI. Trimming took 4 bases from V and 5 from J, leaving 12 bases between them. CDR3 length: 13 amino acids. The CDR3 sequence: CASSAGPPDEQYF. The CDR3 DNA sequence: TGCGCCAGCAGTGCTGGGCCTCCTGACGAGCAGTACTTC.